Given below is one T cell receptor beta chain in context. The target antigen is unknown. TCRdb redid the calling of the 5' RACE reads with MiXCR, one entry per CDR3 protein. Among hundreds of thousands of distinct CDR3 sequences listed, roughly 6% were seen once. The data were taken from a study of identical twins. Every sampled donor was Caucasian and healthy. CDR3 length: 13 amino acids. Between the trimmed V and J ends, which lost 8 bases and 10 bases, there was a span of 18 bases. From germline, CDR1 is MNHEY and CDR2 SVGEGT. Study conclusions and caveats: Zero-insertion results could be subject to partial confounding by invariant MAIT and iNKT cells. Beta out-of-frame twin sharing showed a weaker excess.

Sequencing was carried out using naive T cells sorted from blood. This TCR was sampled from a man aged 18-30 years in good health. V gene TRBV6-2 or TRBV6-3 combines with J gene TRBJ2-1; tentatively, D is TRBD1 or TRBD2 (5 bases each). The CDR3 loop reads CASLHSPGAEQFF. The CDR3 region has the DNA TGTGCCAGCCTCCACAGCCCCGGGGCGGAGCAGTTCTTC.